This T cell receptor beta chain was observed in a study of blood T cells in healthy people across ages. With a J-beta primer mix and a sample-barcoded 5' primer, a second PCR ran about 7 to 12 cycles. TCRdb re-called the 5' RACE reads with MiXCR, one entry per CDR3 protein. The data hold hundreds of thousands of distinct CDR3 sequences, with about 32% observed a single time. The extraction recovered at least 6 micrograms of total RNA per sample. Between the trimmed V and J ends, which lost 5 bases and 14 bases, there was a span of 24 bases. Germline CDR1 SGHDT, CDR2 YYEEEE. This CDR3 has 14 residues. The clonotype originates from a woman older than 75 in good health. The genes are TRBV5-6 and TRBJ2-3, with D tentatively TRBD2 (5 bases). Sequenced: blood. The CDR3 sequence is CASRRERTYGELYF. DNA for the CDR3: TGTGCCAGCAGGAGGGAACGTACATACGGGGAGCTGTATTTT.